Each of the 21 T cell receptor beta chains below was sequenced from the same sample in a study of regulatory T cells in long-lasting Graves disease listed by TCRdb under 2021. Per the publication, the time point label means: newly diagnosed GD, antithyroid drugs for less than 3 months. For both TCR sequencing and RNA sequencing, RNA was extracted from PBMCs using TRIzol. Library preparation was by multiplex PCR. Reads for this sample came from an Illumina HiSeq 4000. CDR3 regions were amplified by Arm-PCR with iRepertoire HTBI primers to construct TCR beta libraries. TCRdb cleaned the public reads at Q25 with fastp, built clones with MiXCR and kept in-frame beta chains. Each CDR3 protein gets just one entry, which takes the most common genes and DNA from the rows behind it. This sample is represented by approximately 540,000 distinct CDR3 sequences; around 11% of them were singletons. 7.5% to 9% of the sample comes from the top ten.

These data were likewise used in another study, on T cells in Graves' hyperthyroidism and ophthalmopathy.

Sequenced here: peripheral blood mononuclear cells (PBMCs), sampled at new diagnosis, from a patient treated with antithyroid drugs. These receptors were obtained from a woman in her twenties or thirties with Graves disease. Donor details come from another sample of the same person, matched by shared clones.

At least ten counts were recorded for this clonotype. CDR3 in amino acids: CASSLSGQGAPIGYGYTF. For the CDR3, the DNA is TGTGCCAGCAGTTTATCGGGGCAGGGGGCCCCGATAGGCTATGGCTACACCTTC. This chain connects TRBV27 to TRBJ1-2, with 8 positions matching TRBD1. The germline gives CDR1 MNHEY, CDR2 SMNVEV (reference sequence). CDR3 size: 18 residues. Losses at the gene ends were 0 bases for V and 4 bases for J; bases not matched to a gene: 13.

This clonotype was detected many times. The CDR3 is CASSTQLAGTDTQYF. Here the CDR3 DNA reads TGTGCCAGCAGCACTCAACTAGCGGGCACAGATACGCAGTATTTT. The chain employs TRBV9 and TRBJ2-3, with 8 bases fitting TRBD2. With V trimmed by 4 bases and J by 1 base, 5 bases remained unmatched. The CDR3 totals 15 residues. Germline CDR1 and CDR2: SGDLS and YYNGEE.

Written as DNA, the CDR3 is TGCGCCAGCAGCCAAGAACCGATGACAGTCGAGCAGTACTTC. Residues: CASSQEPMTVEQYF. The chain combines TRBV4-3 with TRBJ2-7; a possible D gene is TRBD1 (5 bases). The CDR3 sequence is 14 residues long. V shed 0 bases and J shed 6 bases, with 12 bases lying between them. Germline V gene data show CDR1 as LGHNA and CDR2 as YSLEER.

There are a few counts of this clonotype. The rearrangement uses TRBV15 and TRBJ1-1; 12 bases fit TRBD1. The CDR3 is made up of 16 amino acids. Germline V CDR1 and CDR2: LNHNV, YYDKDF (reference sequence). With V trimmed by 0 bases and J by 11 bases, 10 bases remained unmatched. The CDR3: CATSRDWGTGGEGAFF. As DNA, the CDR3 is TGTGCCACCAGCAGAGATTGGGGGACAGGGGGCGAAGGGGCTTTCTTT.

This clonotype showed up many times. This rearrangement joins TRBV18 to TRBJ2-5; D ambiguous. CDR1 and CDR2 (germline): KGHSH, LQKENI. This CDR3 has 15 amino acids. Trimming left V 6 bases short and J 3 bases short, with 17 bases between. Written as DNA, the CDR3 is TGTGCCAGCTCCCTCGACCAGTGGGGTAAAGAGACCCAGTACTTC. It is translated as CASSLDQWGKETQYF.

This clonotype appeared many times. V gene TRBV10-3 combines with J gene TRBJ2-1; D perhaps matches TRBD2 (6 bases). V lost 4 bases to trimming and J lost 6 bases, with 13 bases between them. Germline CDR1 is ENHRY and CDR2 is SYGVKD. The CDR3 totals 14 residues. The CDR3 DNA reads as TGTGCCATCAGTGCGGGAGCCGCCCGCAATGAGCAGTTCTTC. This encodes CAISAGAARNEQFF.

This clonotype was detected many times. The chain is built from TRBV27 and TRBJ1-6; no firm D call. V lost 1 base and J 9 bases, leaving 16 bases between the germline ends. Germline V gene data show CDR1 as MNHEY and CDR2 as SMNVEV (reference sequence). CDR3 length equals 16 residues. CDR3 region: CASSLWAGVMGSPLHF. In DNA form, the CDR3 reads TGTGCCAGCAGTTTATGGGCTGGGGTGATGGGTTCACCCCTCCACTTT.

This clonotype came up a few times. The chain combines TRBV6-5 with TRBJ2-3; D is unresolved. CDR1 and CDR2 from the germline V gene are MNHEY and SVGAGI. The CDR3 loop spans 15 amino acids. With 2 bases removed from V and 0 bases from J, the gap between germline ends came to 9 bases. The CDR3 region is CASSYAPASTDTQYF. The CDR3 DNA follows: TGTGCCAGCAGTTACGCCCCGGCTAGCACAGATACGCAGTATTTT.

This rearrangement joins TRBV24-1 to TRBJ2-1; either TRBD1 or TRBD2 may fit D (5 bases each). Germline CDR1 is KGHDR and CDR2 is SFDVKD. V gave up 5 bases and J gave up 9 bases, with 28 bases separating them. The CDR3 covers 18 residues. The CDR3 nucleotides read TGTGCCACCAGTGTAGGCCGGGTTTGGGACCCTAGGACCGCTGAGCAGTTCTTC. It translates to CATSVGRVWDPRTAEQFF.

A remark on this clonotype: A read error may explain this, as a much larger clone is one base away. J is TRBJ2-7 and V is TRBV27; 10 bases match TRBD1. The CDR3 length is 14 residues. CDR1 MNHEY and CDR2 SMNVEV come from the germline V gene (reference sequence). J was trimmed by 3 bases and V by 10 bases; bases with no gene match: 9. This CDR3 is CAIKRQGALYEQYF. CDR3 DNA sequence: TGTGCCATCAAACGACAGGGGGCCCTCTACGAGCAGTACTTC.

A remark on this clonotype: This may stem from a read error, because a much larger clone lies one nucleotide away. The conserved phenylalanine or tryptophan normally closing the CDR3 is absent here, so this likely arose from a read error. This chain links TRBV20-1 with TRBJ1-2; D perhaps matches TRBD1 (5 bases). Trimming pared 2 bases from V and 0 bases from J, leaving 13 bases between. The CDR3 sequence is 15 residues long. Germline V gene sequence: CDR1 DFQATT, CDR2 SNEGSKA (reference sequence). The CDR3, as DNA: TGCAGTGCTAGATCGGGACGGACATCTAACTATGGCTACACCCTC. The encoded protein is CSARSGRTSNYGYTL.

This clonotype has at least ten counts. The chain recombines TRBV18 with TRBJ2-7; the D is unclear. The germline V and J ends were trimmed by 2 bases and 0 bases, with 8 bases remaining between them. CDR1 KGHSH and CDR2 LQKENI come from the germline V gene. The CDR3 covers 14 residues. The CDR3 protein is CASSPLPSSYEQYF. Written as DNA, the CDR3 is TGTGCCAGCTCACCATTACCTAGCTCCTACGAGCAGTACTTC.

J is TRBJ1-2 and V is TRBV20-1; D remains ambiguous. Trimming removed 3 bases from V and 8 bases from J, with 13 bases in between. The CDR3 has 12 residues. Germline CDR1 reads DFQATT; CDR2 reads SNEGSKA (reference sequence). CDR3 protein: CSASPRIKGYTF. The CDR3 DNA reads as TGCAGTGCTAGCCCCCGTATTAAGGGCTACACCTTC.

This clonotype was observed a single time. The rearrangement uses TRBV18 and TRBJ1-1, with 7 bases matching TRBD1. Germline values: CDR1 KGHSH, CDR2 LQKENI. The CDR3 loop spans 17 amino acids. With V trimmed by 4 bases and J by 3 bases, 14 bases remained unmatched. In nucleotides, the CDR3 is TGTGCCAGCTCACGACCGGGACAGATGGTATTGGACACTGAAGCTTTCTTT. Its translation is CASSRPGQMVLDTEAFF.

This chain links TRBV6-2 or TRBV6-3 with TRBJ2-1, with TRBD2 matching over 9 bases. V dropped 6 bases and J dropped 7; count of bases not matched to a gene: 4. The CDR3 has 13 amino acids. CDR1 MNHEY and CDR2 SVGEGT come from the germline V gene. CDR3 nucleotide sequence: TGTGCCAGCAGAATAGCGGGAGCAAATGAGCAGTTCTTC. This sequence encodes CASRIAGANEQFF.

This clonotype was counted at least ten times. The rearrangement joins TRBV7-9 to TRBJ2-5, with D perhaps matching TRBD1 or TRBD2 (5 bases each). CDR3 size: 13 residues. The ends were cut back, 5 bases at V and 3 bases at J, with 10 bases in the middle. Germline values: CDR1 SEHNR, CDR2 FQNEAQ (reference sequence). CDR3 protein: CASSQGTEETQYF. Written as DNA, the CDR3 is TGTGCCAGCAGCCAAGGGACGGAAGAGACCCAGTACTTC.

This clonotype was seen ten or more times. The chain links TRBV6-1 to TRBJ1-4; a weak D match, TRBD1 (5 bases). CDR3 length: 13 residues. V lost 11 bases and J lost 3, with 13 bases in between. The germline V gene encodes CDR1 MNHNS and CDR2 SASEGT. CDR3 coding DNA: TGTGCCTCCCAAGGACAAGCTAATGAAAAACTGTTTTTT. Residues: CASQGQANEKLFF.

This clonotype occurred a few times. The chain has TRBV5-1 and TRBJ2-5, with TRBD2 identical over 11 bases. V lost 4 bases, J lost 1 base, and 21 bases stayed unmatched. The length of the CDR3 is 21 residues. The germline gives CDR1 SGHRS, CDR2 YFSETQ. This CDR3 reads CASSEFVGLAGGPRGQETQYF. In DNA form, the CDR3 reads TGCGCCAGCAGCGAGTTTGTTGGGTTAGCGGGAGGGCCGCGTGGCCAAGAGACCCAGTACTTC. The variable domain in full, with the rest retrieved from reference TRBV5-1 and TRBJ2-5, is KAGVTQTPRYLIKTRGQQVTLSCSPISGHRSVSWYQQTPGQGLQFLFEYFSETQRNKGNFPGRFSGRQFSNSRSEMNVSTLELGDSALYLCASSEFVGLAGGPRGQETQYFGPGTRLLVL.

This clonotype occurred many times. J is TRBJ2-1 and V is TRBV6-9; 10 bases line up with TRBD2. Germline values: CDR1 MNHGY, CDR2 SVAAGI. With 3 bases clipped from V and 7 bases from J, the junction kept 3 bases outside the gene matches. CDR3 length: 14 amino acids. Written as DNA, the CDR3 is TGTGCCAGCAGTTACGTGACTAGCGGGAATGAGCAGTTCTTC. The encoded protein is CASSYVTSGNEQFF.

Many counts were recorded for this clonotype. V is TRBV30 and J is TRBJ2-7; 13 positions agree with TRBD2. V lost 3 bases to trimming and J lost 0 bases; unmatched junction nucleotides: 5. CDR1 and CDR2 from the germline V gene are GTSNPN and SVGIG (reference sequence). The CDR3 runs to 16 residues. In DNA, the CDR3 is TGTGCCTGGAGGGGACTAGCGGGGAGGGGCTCCTACGAGCAGTACTTC. Protein sequence: CAWRGLAGRGSYEQYF.

J is TRBJ2-7 and V is TRBV5-1; TRBD1 agrees at 7 bases. V was clipped by 4 bases and J by 2 bases; unmatched bases: 9. The CDR3 is made up of 15 amino acids. Germline assignment: CDR1 SGHRS and CDR2 YFSETQ. The CDR3, as DNA: TGCGCCAGCAGCCTCGAGGGGGCGTGGACCTACGAGCAGTACTTC. Its protein product is CASSLEGAWTYEQYF.